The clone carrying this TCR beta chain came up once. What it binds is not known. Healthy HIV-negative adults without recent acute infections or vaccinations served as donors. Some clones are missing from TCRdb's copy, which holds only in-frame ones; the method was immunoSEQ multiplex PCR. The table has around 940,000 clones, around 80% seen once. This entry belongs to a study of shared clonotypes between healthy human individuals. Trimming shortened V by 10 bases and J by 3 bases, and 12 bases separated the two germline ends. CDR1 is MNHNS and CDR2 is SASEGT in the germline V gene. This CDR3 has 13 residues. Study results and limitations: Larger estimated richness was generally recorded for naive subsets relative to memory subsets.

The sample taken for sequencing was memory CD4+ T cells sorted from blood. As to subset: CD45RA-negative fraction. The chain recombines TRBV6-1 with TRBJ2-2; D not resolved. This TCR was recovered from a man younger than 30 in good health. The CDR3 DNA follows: TGTGCCATCGAAGACCGGGACACCGGGGAGCTGTTTTTT. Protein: CAIEDRDTGELFF.